This T cell receptor (beta chain) was captured by sequencing in a study of CD8 T cell repertoires and HIV-1 epitope variants. Looking at the study overall: Control wells had CMV/EBV/flu peptides, negative Ebola AY9, or no peptide.

The method was immunoSEQ multiplex PCR; TCRdb's version includes in-frame clones alone and lacks a portion of them. The sample yields about 1,900 clones, 69% seen once. There are 13 residues in the CDR3. Germline CDR1 and CDR2: SNHLY and FYNNEI. V was clipped by 11 bases and J by 5 bases, with 15 bases between them. This clone was detected a few times. The antigen is unknown. The J gene is TRBJ1-4, the V gene TRBV2; a possible D gene is TRBD1 (6 bases). Material: cultured CD8+ T cells derived from PBMCs. This sequence was found in a male donor with HIV. The CDR3 coding sequence is TGTGCCTGGGGGGGGCAGACCAATGAAAAACTGTTTTTT. Protein sequence: CAWGGQTNEKLFF.